A single sample is the source of the 16 T cell receptor beta chains below, sequenced in a study of cytotoxic CD8 clonotypes in ibrutinib-treated CLL. Sequencing was performed with immunoSEQ multiplex PCR; in TCRdb, only in-frame clones are kept and a portion is missing. This sample has about 150,000 clones, with about four fifths found just once. The sample here was PBMCs, taken after 12 months of ibrutinib treatment. The receptor set was obtained from a human donor with chronic lymphocytic leukemia.

This chain joins TRBV19 and TRBJ2-7, with 8 nucleotides matching TRBD1. Per germline, CDR1 LNHDA and CDR2 SQIVND (reference sequence). V gave up 6 bases and J gave up 4 bases; unmatched junction bases: 2. The CDR3 has 12 residues. CDR3 sequence: CASSRTGYEQYF. For the CDR3, the DNA is TGTGCCAGTAGCCGGACAGGGTACGAGCAGTACTTC.

This clone appeared once. The V and J genes are TRBV5-1 and TRBJ2-5; the match to TRBD2 covers 8 bases. Germline lookup yields CDR1 SGHRS and CDR2 YFSETQ. V lost 2 bases, J lost 2 bases, and 5 bases stayed unmatched. The CDR3 sequence is 15 residues long. The CDR3 loop reads CASSFLAGTQETQYF. Written as DNA, the CDR3 is TGCGCCAGCAGCTTCTTAGCGGGAACACAAGAGACCCAGTACTTC.

This clone has just a few counts. The rearrangement joins TRBV6-6 to TRBJ2-1; TRBD1 aligns across 7 bases. With 4 bases clipped from V and 10 bases from J, the junction kept 1 base outside the gene matches. CDR3 size: 11 residues. Per germline, CDR1 MNHNY and CDR2 SVGAGI (reference sequence). The CDR3 coding sequence is TGTGCCAGCAGTTTCAGGGGGGAGCAGTTCTTC. Its translation is CASSFRGEQFF.

This clone occurred a few times. J is TRBJ2-7 and V is TRBV27; 7 bases fit TRBD1. There are 16 residues in the CDR3. V was pared by 6 bases and J by 0 bases, with 11 bases of the junction left unmatched. From germline, CDR1 is MNHEY and CDR2 SMNVEV (reference sequence). The chain's CDR3 is CASRQAGTASSYEQYF. For the CDR3, the DNA is TGTGCCAGCAGGCAAGCCGGGACAGCAAGCTCCTACGAGCAGTACTTC.

The chain joins TRBV5-8 to TRBJ2-7; D remains ambiguous. Germline V gives CDR1 SGHTS, CDR2 YDEGEE. Deletions cut 4 bases from V and 6 bases from J, with 11 bases between. This CDR3 is 12 amino acids long. Here the CDR3 reads CASSQDRVEQYF. CDR3 nucleotides: TGTGCCAGCAGCCAAGACCGGGTCGAGCAGTACTTC.

The rearrangement links TRBV15 to TRBJ1-1, with a weak D call TRBD1 (5 bases). Germline V gene lookup returns CDR1 LNHNV and CDR2 YYDKDF (reference sequence). Trimming left V 11 bases short and J 7 bases short, with 14 bases between. There are 11 residues in the CDR3. CDR3 region: CAHKGQIEAFF. The CDR3 coding sequence is TGTGCCCACAAGGGGCAAATTGAAGCTTTCTTT.

The chain uses TRBV19 and TRBJ2-7; 12 bases align to TRBD2. From germline, CDR1 is LNHDA and CDR2 SQIVND (reference sequence). Trimming removed 4 bases from V and 5 bases from J; junction bases left unmatched: 6. The CDR3 is 15 residues long. The CDR3 reads CASSTRTSGIDEQYF. For the CDR3, the DNA is TGTGCCAGTAGTACCAGGACTAGCGGGATCGACGAGCAGTACTTC.

The rearrangement uses TRBV5-6 and TRBJ1-3, with TRBD1 as a possible D gene (5 bases). Germline loops: CDR1 SGHDT, CDR2 YYEEEE. Trimming shortened V by 4 bases and J by 0 bases, and 11 bases separated the two germline ends. There are 15 residues in the CDR3. The CDR3 reads CASSRGLSSGNTIYF. The CDR3, as DNA: TGTGCCAGCAGCCGGGGCCTGAGCTCTGGAAACACCATATATTTT.

The genes are TRBV7-6 and TRBJ2-1; maybe TRBD2 (6 bases). The germline gives CDR1 SGHVS, CDR2 FNYEAQ. The CDR3 is 15 residues long. Trimming removed 3 bases at V and 4 bases at J, with 13 bases between. As DNA, the CDR3 is TGTGCCAGCAGCTTTTCGGCTAGCGCTTACAATGAGCAGTTCTTC. Its protein product is CASSFSASAYNEQFF.

This clone was picked up one time. V usage is TRBV30 and J usage is TRBJ2-3; D is ambiguous. V lost 0 bases and J 5 bases, leaving 3 bases between the germline ends. The CDR3 loop spans 11 amino acids. Germline V gene data show CDR1 as GTSNPN and CDR2 as SVGIG (reference sequence). The CDR3 loop is CAWSVLDTQYF. CDR3 nucleotides: TGTGCCTGGAGTGTACTAGATACGCAGTATTTT.

In its sample, this clone was seen once. This sequence joins TRBV18 and TRBJ2-7; 12 bases fit TRBD1. The CDR3 loop spans 15 amino acids. Germline V lookup: CDR1 KGHSH, CDR2 LQKENI. V lost 3 bases, J lost 4 bases, and 4 bases stayed unmatched. This chain's CDR3 is CASSPGQGALYEQYF. The CDR3 nucleotides are TGTGCCAGCTCACCGGGACAGGGGGCTTTGTACGAGCAGTACTTC.

The chain combines TRBV10-3 with TRBJ2-3; 7 nucleotides line up with TRBD2. The length of the CDR3 is 15 residues. After removal of 0 bases from V and 4 bases from J, the junction contained 4 bases not matched to a gene. Germline V lookup: CDR1 ENHRY, CDR2 SYGVKD. CDR3 bases: TGTGCCATCAGTGAGTCGGAACTAGCGTCAGATACGCAGTATTTT. It yields the protein CAISESELASDTQYF.

The chain carries TRBV19 and TRBJ2-6; D remains ambiguous. This CDR3 has 14 amino acids. Trimming shortened V by 9 bases and J by 0 bases, and 9 bases separated the two germline ends. Germline loops: CDR1 LNHDA, CDR2 SQIVND (reference sequence). In nucleotides, the CDR3 is TGTGCCAGCCGTCCACCCTCTGGGGCCAACGTCCTGACTTTC. Its protein product is CASRPPSGANVLTF.

V usage is TRBV27 and J usage is TRBJ1-5, with D possibly matching TRBD1 (5 bases). Trimming removed 1 base at V and 6 bases at J, with 10 bases between. The germline CDR1 and CDR2 sequences are MNHEY and SMNVEV (reference sequence). This CDR3 region has 14 residues. CDR3 DNA sequence: TGTGCCAGCAGTTTATTTCGGGGGGGTCAGCCCCAGCATTTT. Translation gives CASSLFRGGQPQHF.

The chain uses TRBV18 and TRBJ1-5; D uncertain. Germline CDR1 is KGHSH and CDR2 is LQKENI. The CDR3 consists of 15 residues. V was clipped by 3 bases and J by 5 bases, with 14 bases between them. Written as DNA, the CDR3 is TGTGCCAGCTCACCCATCCGCATCCCCGATCAGCCCCAGCATTTT. This codes for CASSPIRIPDQPQHF.

This clone was observed a handful of times. The chain recombines TRBV7-9 with TRBJ1-2; D is undetermined. This CDR3 has 11 amino acids. The germline gives CDR1 SEHNR, CDR2 FQNEAQ (reference sequence). V lost 3 bases, J lost 8 bases, and 7 bases lay in between. The CDR3 loop is CASSFSRGYTF. The CDR3 DNA reads as TGTGCCAGCAGCTTCAGCAGGGGCTACACCTTC.